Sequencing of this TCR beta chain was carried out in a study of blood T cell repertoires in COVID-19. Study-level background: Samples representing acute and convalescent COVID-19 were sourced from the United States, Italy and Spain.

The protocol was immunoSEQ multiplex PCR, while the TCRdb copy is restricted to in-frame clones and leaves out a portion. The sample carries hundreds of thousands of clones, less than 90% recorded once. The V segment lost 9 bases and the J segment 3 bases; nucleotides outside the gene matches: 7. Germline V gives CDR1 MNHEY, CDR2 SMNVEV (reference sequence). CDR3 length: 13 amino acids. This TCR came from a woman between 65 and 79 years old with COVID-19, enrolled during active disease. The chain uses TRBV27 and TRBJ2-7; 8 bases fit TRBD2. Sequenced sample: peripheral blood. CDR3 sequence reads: CASGGGSVYEQYF. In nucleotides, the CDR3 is TGTGCCAGTGGCGGGGGGTCAGTCTACGAGCAGTACTTC.